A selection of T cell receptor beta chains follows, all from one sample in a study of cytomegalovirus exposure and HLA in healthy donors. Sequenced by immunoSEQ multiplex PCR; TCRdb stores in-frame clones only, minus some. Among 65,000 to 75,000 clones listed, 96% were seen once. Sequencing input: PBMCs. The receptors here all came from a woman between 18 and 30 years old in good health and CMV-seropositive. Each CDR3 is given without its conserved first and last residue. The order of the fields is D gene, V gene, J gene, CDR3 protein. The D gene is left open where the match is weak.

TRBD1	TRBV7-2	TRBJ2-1	ASSPDREQF
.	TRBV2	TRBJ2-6	ASSDYSGANVLT
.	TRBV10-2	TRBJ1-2	ASTQGTYGYT
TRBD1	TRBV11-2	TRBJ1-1	ASSQAGTGGWGNTEAF
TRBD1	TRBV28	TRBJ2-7	ASSFPRTGAGEQY
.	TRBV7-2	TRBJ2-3	ASSSEYTQY
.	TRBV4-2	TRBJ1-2	ASSQVLGRMDYT
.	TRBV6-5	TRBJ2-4	ASSYGGSSNIQY
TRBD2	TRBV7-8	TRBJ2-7	ASSLVLAGGYEQY
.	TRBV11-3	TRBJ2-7	ASSWGGTAYEQY
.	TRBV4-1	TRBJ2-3	ASSQVLNTDTQY
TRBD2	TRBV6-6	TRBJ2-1	ASIHRASGSNEQF
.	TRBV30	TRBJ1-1	AWSVGSITGTEAF
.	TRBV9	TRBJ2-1	ASSVAPAGGLQDNEQF
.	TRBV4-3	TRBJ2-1	ASSQGTYVGDEQF
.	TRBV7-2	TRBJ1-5	ASSLEGRGKQPQH
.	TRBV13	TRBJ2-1	ASSNYRDSLANEQF
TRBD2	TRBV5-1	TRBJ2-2	ASSPGTSGSYTGELF
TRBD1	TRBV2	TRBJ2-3	ASSSGTASTDTQY
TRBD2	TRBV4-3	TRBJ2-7	ASSFGLAGGPEQY
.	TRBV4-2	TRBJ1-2	ASSQTQGTNYGYT
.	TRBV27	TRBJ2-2	ASSLRAGHTLSPNTGELF
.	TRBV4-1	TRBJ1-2	ASSQPGRVGGSRSYGYT
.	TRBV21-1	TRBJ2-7	ASSTKTGTCEQY
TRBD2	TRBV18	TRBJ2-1	ASSPGGEEQF
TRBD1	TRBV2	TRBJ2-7	ASSGTGEGEQY
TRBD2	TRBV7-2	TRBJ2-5	ASSSPLAGVGETQY
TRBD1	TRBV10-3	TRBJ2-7	AIDRWDRGPYEQY
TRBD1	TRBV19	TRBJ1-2	ASRTGTDGYT
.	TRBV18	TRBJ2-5	ASSSTVQETQY
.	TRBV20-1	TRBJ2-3	SANSVTQY
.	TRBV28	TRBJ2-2	ASSLEAGELF